This T cell receptor beta chain was observed in a study of response to subunit inactivated influenza vaccine. The length of the CDR3 is 14 residues. V lost 0 bases and J 0 bases, leaving 7 bases between the germline ends. Germline assignment: CDR1 SGHRS and CDR2 YFSETQ. This clonotype came up a few times. What it binds is unknown. TCRdb passed the RT-PCR reads through MiXCR, listing each CDR3 protein once. The sample consists of hundreds of thousands of distinct CDR3 sequences, roughly 13% of them appearing once. Overall study results and limits: The authors offered the suggestion that each seasonal influenza vaccination recruits few new T cells.

The sample in question was PBMCs from blood, obtained approximately 15 days before vaccination. The clonotype originates from a man between 50 and 59 years old who received an inactivated influenza vaccine. The V and J genes are TRBV5-1 and TRBJ2-7; no definite D call. The CDR3 loop is CASSLGSTSYEQYF. DNA of the CDR3: TGCGCCAGCAGCTTGGGGAGTACCTCCTACGAGCAGTACTTC.